Each of the 6 T cell receptor beta chains below was sequenced from the same sample in a study of regulatory T cells in long-lasting Graves disease. Assembly of TCR beta libraries relied on iRepertoire HTBI primers together with Arm-PCR of CDR3 regions. MiXCR, run by TCRdb on the multiplex PCR reads, gives a single entry per CDR3 protein. Here the sample spans around 460,000 distinct CDR3 sequences, 22% being singletons. Time point reported: persistent/refractory GD, antithyroid drugs over 5 years with positive TRAb. PBMC RNA was the source of the TCR library. The sequences come from peripheral blood mononuclear cells (PBMCs), collected when the disease was refractory, from a patient treated with antithyroid drugs. The origin of the receptors is a female donor with Graves disease.

This clonotype has only a few counts. The genes are TRBV5-6 and TRBJ1-1; D uncertain. The CDR3 extends over 12 amino acids. Germline assignment: CDR1 SGHDT and CDR2 YYEEEE. The V gene lost 6 bases and the J gene lost 6 bases, with 12 bases spanning the gap. For the CDR3, the DNA is TGTGCCAGCAAGCGAAGGCAGGCTGAAGCTTTCTTT. This encodes CASKRRQAEAFF.

This clonotype showed up many times. The chain is built from TRBV2 and TRBJ1-6; the D gene is possibly TRBD1 (6 bases). V lost 4 bases, J lost 8 bases, and 12 bases lay in between. Germline CDR1 and CDR2: SNHLY and FYNNEI. CDR3 size: 14 residues. For the CDR3, the DNA is TGTGCCAGCAGTGCTCAGGGGCTCGATTCACCCCTCCACTTT. It specifies CASSAQGLDSPLHF.

The chain uses TRBV6-2 or TRBV6-3 and TRBJ1-1, with a tentative D call TRBD1 (5 bases). This CDR3 contains 15 residues. The V end was cut by 3 bases, the J end by 0 bases, with 11 bases between. CDR1 and CDR2 (germline): MNHEY, SVGEGT. CDR3 in amino acids: CASSYGGDLNTEAFF. The CDR3 coding sequence is TGTGCCAGCAGTTATGGAGGGGACTTGAACACTGAAGCTTTCTTT.

This clonotype was picked up a small number of times. The chain uses TRBV12-3 or TRBV12-4 and TRBJ2-3, with 8 bases lining up with TRBD2. V shed 5 bases and J 0 bases; nucleotides not matched to a gene: 16. The CDR3 has 19 residues. DNA for the CDR3: TGTGCCAGCAGTACTGCCAGACTAGCGACCTACTCTAGCACAGATACGCAGTATTTT. This translates into CASSTARLATYSSTDTQYF.

The J gene is TRBJ1-1, the V gene TRBV7-9, with D uncertain. V lost 2 bases to trimming and J lost 1 base, with 8 bases between them. This CDR3 has 14 amino acids. Germline CDR1 SEHNR, CDR2 FQNEAQ (reference sequence). The CDR3 nucleotides read TGTGCCAGCAGCTTATATCGGCCGAACACTGAAGCTTTCTTT. Translated: CASSLYRPNTEAFF.

This rearrangement joins TRBV30 to TRBJ1-4; 7 bases map to TRBD1. After removal of 4 bases from V and 8 bases from J, the junction contained 4 bases not matched to a gene. The CDR3 is made up of 12 amino acids. From germline, CDR1 is GTSNPN and CDR2 SVGIG (reference sequence). The DNA of the CDR3 is TGTGCCTGGACTGACAGGGCAGAAAAACTGTTTTTT. Its protein product is CAWTDRAEKLFF.